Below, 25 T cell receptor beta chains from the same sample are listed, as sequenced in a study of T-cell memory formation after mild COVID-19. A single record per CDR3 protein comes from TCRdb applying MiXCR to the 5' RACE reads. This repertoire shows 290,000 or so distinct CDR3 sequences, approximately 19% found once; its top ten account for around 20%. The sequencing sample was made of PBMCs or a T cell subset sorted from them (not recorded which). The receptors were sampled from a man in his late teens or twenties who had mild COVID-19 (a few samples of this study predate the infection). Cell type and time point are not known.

The CDR3 region is CASSLRGTGGTEAFF. CDR3 in DNA: TGTGCCAGCAGCCTCCGCGGGACAGGGGGCACTGAAGCTTTCTTT. The V gene is TRBV3-1, the J gene TRBJ1-1; 11 positions match TRBD1. V lost 4 bases and J lost 4; bases outside the gene matches: 5. Germline values: CDR1 LGHDT, CDR2 YNNKEL (reference sequence). CDR3 length: 15 residues. The full variable domain, with the rest looked up from reference TRBV3-1 and TRBJ1-1, is DTAVSQTPKYLVTQMGNDKSIKCEQNLGHDTMYWYKQDSKKFLKIMFSYNNKELIINETVPNRFSPKSPDKAHLNLHINSLELGDSAVYFCASSLRGTGGTEAFFGQGTRLTVV.

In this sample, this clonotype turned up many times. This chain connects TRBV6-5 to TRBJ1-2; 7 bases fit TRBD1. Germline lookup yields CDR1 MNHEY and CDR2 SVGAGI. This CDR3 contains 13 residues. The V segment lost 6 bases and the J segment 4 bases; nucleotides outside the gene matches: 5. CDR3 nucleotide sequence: TGTGCCAGCAGGCGGGAGGGGGCCTATGGCTACACCTTC. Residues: CASRREGAYGYTF.

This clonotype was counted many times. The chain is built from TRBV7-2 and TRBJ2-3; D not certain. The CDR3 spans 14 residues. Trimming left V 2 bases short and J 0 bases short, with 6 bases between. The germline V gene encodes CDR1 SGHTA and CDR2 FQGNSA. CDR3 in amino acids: CASSLFGSTDTQYF. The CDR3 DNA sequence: TGTGCCAGCAGCTTATTTGGAAGCACAGATACGCAGTATTTT.

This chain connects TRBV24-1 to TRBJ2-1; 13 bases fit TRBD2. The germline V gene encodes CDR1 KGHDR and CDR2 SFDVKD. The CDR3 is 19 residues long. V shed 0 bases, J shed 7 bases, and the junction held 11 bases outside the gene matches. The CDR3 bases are TGTGCCACCAGTGATTTGCGGGTGGTTTGGACTAGCGGGAGAAATGAGCAGTTCTTC. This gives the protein CATSDLRVVWTSGRNEQFF.

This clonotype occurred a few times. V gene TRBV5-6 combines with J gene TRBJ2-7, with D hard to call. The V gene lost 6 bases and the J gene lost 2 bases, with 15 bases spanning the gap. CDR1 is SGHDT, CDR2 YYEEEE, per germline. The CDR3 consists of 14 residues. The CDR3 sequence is CASTPRLGTYEQYV. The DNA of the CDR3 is TGTGCCAGCACCCCGAGGTTGGGCACCTACGAGCAGTACGTC.

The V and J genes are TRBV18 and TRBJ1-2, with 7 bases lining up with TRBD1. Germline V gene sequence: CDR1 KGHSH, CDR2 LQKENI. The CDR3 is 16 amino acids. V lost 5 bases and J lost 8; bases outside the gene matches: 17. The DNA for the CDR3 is TGTGCCAGCTCAACCGACAGGGCAACTCTTGCGGGGGGCTACACCTTC. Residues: CASSTDRATLAGGYTF.

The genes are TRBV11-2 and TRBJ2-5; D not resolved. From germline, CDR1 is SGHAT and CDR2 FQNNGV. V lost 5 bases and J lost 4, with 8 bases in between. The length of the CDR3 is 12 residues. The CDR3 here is CASSQWIETQYF. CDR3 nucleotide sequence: TGTGCCAGCAGCCAATGGATAGAGACCCAGTACTTC.

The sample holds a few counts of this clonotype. The CDR3 DNA reads TGTGCCAGCAGCCAAGAGACAGGGTTCCTTGAGCAGTTCTTC. As protein: CASSQETGFLEQFF. V and J are TRBV4-2 and TRBJ2-1; 7 bases agree with TRBD1. This CDR3 has 14 residues. The germline V gene encodes CDR1 LGHNA and CDR2 YNFKEQ. Losses at the gene ends were 0 bases for V and 9 bases for J; bases not matched to a gene: 5.

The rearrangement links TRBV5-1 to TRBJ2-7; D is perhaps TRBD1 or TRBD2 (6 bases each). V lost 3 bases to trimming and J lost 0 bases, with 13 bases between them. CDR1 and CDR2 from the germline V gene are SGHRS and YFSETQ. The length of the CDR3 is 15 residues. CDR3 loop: CASSWGGQPSYEQYF. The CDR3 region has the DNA TGCGCCAGCAGCTGGGGAGGACAGCCCTCCTACGAGCAGTACTTC.

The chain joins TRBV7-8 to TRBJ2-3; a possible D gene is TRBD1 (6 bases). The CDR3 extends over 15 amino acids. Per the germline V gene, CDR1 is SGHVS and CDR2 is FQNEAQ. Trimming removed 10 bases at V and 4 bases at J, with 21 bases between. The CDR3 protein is CATSTGFGGPDTQYF. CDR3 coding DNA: TGTGCCACATCTACAGGGTTCGGTGGCCCAGATACGCAGTATTTT.

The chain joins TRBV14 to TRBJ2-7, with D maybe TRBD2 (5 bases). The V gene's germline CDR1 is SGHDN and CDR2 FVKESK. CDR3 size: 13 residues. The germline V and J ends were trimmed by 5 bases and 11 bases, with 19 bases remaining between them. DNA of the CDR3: TGTGCCAGCAGCGCGCCGGACTCCAGAAGGGAGTACTTC. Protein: CASSAPDSRREYF.

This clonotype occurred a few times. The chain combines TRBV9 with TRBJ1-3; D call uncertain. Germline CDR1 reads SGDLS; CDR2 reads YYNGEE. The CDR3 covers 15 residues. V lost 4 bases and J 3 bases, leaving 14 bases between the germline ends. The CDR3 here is CASSLVSGFGNTIYF. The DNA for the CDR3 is TGTGCCAGCAGCCTTGTTTCAGGATTTGGAAACACCATATATTTT.

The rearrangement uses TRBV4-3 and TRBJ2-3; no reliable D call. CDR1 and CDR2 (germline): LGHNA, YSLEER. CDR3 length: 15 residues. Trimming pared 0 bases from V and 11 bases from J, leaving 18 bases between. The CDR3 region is CASSQDAGLTLGQYF. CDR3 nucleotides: TGCGCCAGCAGCCAAGACGCCGGCCTCACCCTGGGGCAGTATTTT.

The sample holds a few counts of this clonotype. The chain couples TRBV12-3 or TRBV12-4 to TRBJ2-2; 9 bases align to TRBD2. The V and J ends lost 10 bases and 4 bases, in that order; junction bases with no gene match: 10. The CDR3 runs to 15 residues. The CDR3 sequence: CATPSGAGGTGELFF. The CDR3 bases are TGTGCCACCCCTAGCGGGGCCGGGGGCACCGGGGAGCTGTTTTTT.

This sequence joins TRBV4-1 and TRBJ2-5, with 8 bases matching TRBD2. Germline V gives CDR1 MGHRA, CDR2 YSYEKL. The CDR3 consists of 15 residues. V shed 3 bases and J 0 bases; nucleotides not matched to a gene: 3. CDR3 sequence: CASSHLSGDQETQYF. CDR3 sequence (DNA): TGCGCCAGCAGCCACCTTAGCGGGGACCAAGAGACCCAGTACTTC.

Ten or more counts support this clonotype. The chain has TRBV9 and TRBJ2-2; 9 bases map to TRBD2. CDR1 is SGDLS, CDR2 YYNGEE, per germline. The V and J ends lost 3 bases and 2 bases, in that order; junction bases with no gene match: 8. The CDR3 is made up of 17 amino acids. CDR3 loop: CASSDVAGAFNTGELFF. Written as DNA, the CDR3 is TGTGCCAGCAGCGACGTAGCGGGGGCCTTCAACACCGGGGAGCTGTTTTTT.

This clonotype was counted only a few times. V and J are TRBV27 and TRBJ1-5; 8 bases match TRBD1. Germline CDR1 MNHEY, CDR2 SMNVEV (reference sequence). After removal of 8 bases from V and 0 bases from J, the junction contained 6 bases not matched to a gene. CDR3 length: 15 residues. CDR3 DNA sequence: TGTGCCAGCGGTCAGACAGGGGATAGCAATCAGCCCCAGCATTTT. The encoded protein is CASGQTGDSNQPQHF.

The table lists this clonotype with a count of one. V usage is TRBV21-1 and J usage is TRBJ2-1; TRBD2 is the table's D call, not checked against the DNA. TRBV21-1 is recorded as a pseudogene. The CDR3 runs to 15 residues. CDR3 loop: CARPKLAGGPNEQFF. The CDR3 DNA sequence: TGTGCCAGGCCAAAGTTAGCGGGGGGGCCGAATGAGCAGTTCTTC.

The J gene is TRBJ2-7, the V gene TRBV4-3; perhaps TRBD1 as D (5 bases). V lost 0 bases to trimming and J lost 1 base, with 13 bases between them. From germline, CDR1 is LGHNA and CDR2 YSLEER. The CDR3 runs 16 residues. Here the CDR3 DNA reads TGCGCCAGCAGCCAAGATGTTAGCAGGGTGTCCTACGAGCAGTACTTC. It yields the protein CASSQDVSRVSYEQYF.

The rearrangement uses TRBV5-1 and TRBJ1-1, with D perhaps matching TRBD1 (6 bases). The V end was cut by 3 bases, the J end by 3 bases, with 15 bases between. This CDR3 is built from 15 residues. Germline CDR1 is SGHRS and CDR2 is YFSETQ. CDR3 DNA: TGCGCCAGCAGCTCCAGCCCAGGGGTGTACACTGAAGCTTTCTTT. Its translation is CASSSSPGVYTEAFF. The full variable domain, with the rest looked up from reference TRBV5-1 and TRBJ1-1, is KAGVTQTPRYLIKTRGQQVTLSCSPISGHRSVSWYQQTPGQGLQFLFEYFSETQRNKGNFPGRFSGRQFSNSRSEMNVSTLELGDSALYLCASSSSPGVYTEAFFGQGTRLTVV.

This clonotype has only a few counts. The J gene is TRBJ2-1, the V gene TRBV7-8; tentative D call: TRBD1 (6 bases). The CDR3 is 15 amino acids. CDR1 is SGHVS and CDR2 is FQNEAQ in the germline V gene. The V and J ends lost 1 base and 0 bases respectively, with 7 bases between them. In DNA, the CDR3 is TGTGCCAGCAGCTTAGGGGGGCACTCCTACAATGAGCAGTTCTTC. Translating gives CASSLGGHSYNEQFF.

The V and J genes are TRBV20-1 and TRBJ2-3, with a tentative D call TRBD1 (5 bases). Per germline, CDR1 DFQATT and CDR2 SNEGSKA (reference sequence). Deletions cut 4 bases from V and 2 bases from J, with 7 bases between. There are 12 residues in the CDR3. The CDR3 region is CSANRNTDTQYF. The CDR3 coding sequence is TGCAGTGCTAACAGGAACACAGATACGCAGTATTTT.

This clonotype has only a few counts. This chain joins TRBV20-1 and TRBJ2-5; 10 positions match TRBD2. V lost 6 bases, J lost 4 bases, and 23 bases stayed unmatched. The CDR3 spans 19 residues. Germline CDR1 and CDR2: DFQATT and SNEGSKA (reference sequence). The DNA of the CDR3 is TGCAGTGCCACCGTTCTGCGCGGTAGCGGGGGGCCTGGGGGAGAGACCCAGTACTTC. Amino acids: CSATVLRGSGGPGGETQYF.

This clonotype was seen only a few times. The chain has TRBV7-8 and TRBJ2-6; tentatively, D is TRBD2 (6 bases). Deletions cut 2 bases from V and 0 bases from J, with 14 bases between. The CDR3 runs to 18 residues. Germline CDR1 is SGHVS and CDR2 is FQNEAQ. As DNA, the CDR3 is TGTGCCAGCAGCTTACGCACGGACTACTACTCTGGGGCCAACGTCCTGACTTTC. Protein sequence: CASSLRTDYYSGANVLTF.

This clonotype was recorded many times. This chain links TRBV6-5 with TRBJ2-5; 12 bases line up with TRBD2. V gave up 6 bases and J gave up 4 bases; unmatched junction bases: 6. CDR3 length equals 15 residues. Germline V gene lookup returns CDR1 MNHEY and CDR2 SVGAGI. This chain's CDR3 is CASSFGLAGTETQYF. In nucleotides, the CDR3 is TGTGCCAGCAGCTTCGGACTAGCGGGGACAGAGACCCAGTACTTC.